The 30 T cell receptor beta chains below were found in one sample sequenced in a study of cytomegalovirus exposure and HLA in healthy donors. The PCR used 60 Vbeta and 13 Jbeta primers. Sequencing used immunoSEQ multiplex PCR; TCRdb keeps in-frame clones, though not all of them. The profile shows roughly 120,000 clones, less than 85% of them singletons. The specimen was PBMCs. These receptors were collected from a man in his forties or fifties in good health and CMV-seropositive.

The chain is built from TRBV2 and TRBJ2-7, with TRBD2 as a possible D gene (6 bases). V dropped 6 bases and J dropped 2 bases, with 23 bases sitting between them. CDR1 is SNHLY and CDR2 is FYNNEI in the germline V gene. The CDR3 is made up of 17 amino acids. The CDR3 region is CASRASAAYGGPYEQYF. The CDR3 nucleotides are TGTGCCAGCAGAGCCTCCGCGGCGTACGGGGGTCCCTACGAGCAGTACTTC.

V and J are TRBV10-2 and TRBJ2-7, with D perhaps matching TRBD2 (5 bases). Looked up from germline, CDR1 is WSHSY and CDR2 is SAAADI. The length of the CDR3 is 12 residues. Trimming stripped 5 bases from V and 5 bases from J, with 10 bases between. The CDR3 DNA reads TGCGCCAGCAGTCTCAGCGGAAACGAGCAGTACTTC. Protein product: CASSLSGNEQYF.

The genes are TRBV10-3 and TRBJ1-1, with 9 bases lining up with TRBD1. Germline CDR1 and CDR2: ENHRY and SYGVKD. V dropped 5 bases and J dropped 1; count of bases not matched to a gene: 2. The CDR3 contains 14 residues. The DNA of the CDR3 is TGTGCCATCAGTTTACAGGGGGCGAACACTGAAGCTTTCTTT. Amino acid sequence: CAISLQGANTEAFF.

The rearrangement links TRBV13 to TRBJ2-5, with TRBD1 identical over 11 bases. The DNA end lines up better with TRBJ2-7; the J call may be wrong. Germline CDR1 and CDR2: PRHDT and FYEKMQ (reference sequence). The CDR3 loop spans 17 amino acids. The DNA of the CDR3 is TGTGCCAGCAGCCGTCCCGGGACAGGGGGTGCGACCTACGAGCAGTACTTC. Translation: CASSRPGTGGATYEQYF.

The CDR3 DNA is TGTGCCAGCAGCCAAGAAGATCGGGGGAGGGGAACAGATACGCAGTATTTT. Its protein is CASSQEDRGRGTDTQYF. The genes are TRBV4-2 and TRBJ2-3; TRBD2 agrees at 7 bases. The V gene's germline CDR1 is LGHNA and CDR2 YNFKEQ. V lost 0 bases, J lost 3 bases, and 9 bases stayed unmatched. This CDR3 region has 17 residues.

The chain recombines TRBV5-4 with TRBJ1-1, with a possible D match to TRBD1 (5 bases). The CDR3 is made up of 16 amino acids. V dropped 4 bases and J dropped 2 bases, with 18 bases sitting between them. Germline V CDR1 and CDR2: SGHNT, YYREEE (reference sequence). This chain's CDR3 is CASSTRPGGGNTEAFF. CDR3 bases: TGTGCCAGCAGCACCCGGCCGGGGGGGGGTAACACTGAAGCTTTCTTT.

The rearrangement joins TRBV18 to TRBJ2-5; D unresolved. The germline V gene has CDR1 KGHSH and CDR2 LQKENI. CDR3 length: 13 amino acids. Trimming took off 7 bases at V and 2 bases at J, with 11 bases between the two ends. Here the CDR3 DNA reads TGTGCCAGCTTCCTGGGCAGACAAGAGACCCAGTACTTC. Its protein is CASFLGRQETQYF.

The chain couples TRBV27 to TRBJ2-5; TRBD2 aligns across 10 bases. The CDR3 has 15 residues. V dropped 3 bases and J dropped 2; count of bases not matched to a gene: 3. The germline V gene has CDR1 MNHEY and CDR2 SMNVEV (reference sequence). The CDR3 sequence is CASSFSGRAQETQYF. In DNA, the CDR3 is TGTGCCAGCAGTTTCAGCGGGAGGGCGCAAGAGACCCAGTACTTC.

J is TRBJ2-7 and V is TRBV19, with D uncertain. Trimming cost V 3 bases and J 3 bases, with 9 bases left between them. This CDR3 is 13 amino acids long. Germline loops: CDR1 LNHDA, CDR2 SQIVND (reference sequence). CDR3 protein: CASSIAMNYEQYF. CDR3 nucleotides: TGTGCCAGTAGTATTGCGATGAACTACGAGCAGTACTTC.

This rearrangement joins TRBV13 to TRBJ2-3, with 10 bases that match TRBD1. Germline CDR1 is PRHDT and CDR2 is FYEKMQ (reference sequence). The length of the CDR3 is 15 residues. Losses at the gene ends were 5 bases for V and 4 bases for J; bases not matched to a gene: 6. The CDR3 here is CASSETGGGPDTQYF. The CDR3 nucleotides are TGTGCCAGCAGCGAGACAGGGGGCGGCCCAGATACGCAGTATTTT.

The chain is built from TRBV15 and TRBJ2-2; TRBD1 aligns across 9 bases. Germline lookup yields CDR1 LNHNV and CDR2 YYDKDF (reference sequence). V lost 5 bases, J lost 1 base, and 5 bases stayed unmatched. The CDR3 extends over 16 amino acids. The CDR3 sequence: CATSLGQGQNTGELFF. Written as DNA, the CDR3 is TGTGCCACCAGCTTGGGACAGGGTCAGAACACCGGGGAGCTGTTTTTT.

This clone has only a few counts. This chain links TRBV2 with TRBJ2-6, with D maybe TRBD2 (5 bases). The CDR3 contains 14 residues. Trimming took 7 bases from V and 0 from J, leaving 7 bases between them. Per the germline V gene, CDR1 is SNHLY and CDR2 is FYNNEI. The CDR3 DNA sequence: TGTGCCAGCACGAGGGCCTCTGGGGCCAACGTCCTGACTTTC. It is translated as CASTRASGANVLTF. The full variable domain, rest sourced from reference TRBV2 and TRBJ2-6, is EPEVTQTPSHQVTQMGQEVILRCVPISNHLYFYWYRQILGQKVEFLVSFYNNEISEKSEIFDDQFSVERPDGSNFTLKIRSTKLEDSAMYFCASTRASGANVLTFGAGSRLTVL.

The V and J genes are TRBV5-5 and TRBJ2-7; D uncertain. The CDR3 spans 13 residues. The V end lost 2 bases, the J end lost 2 bases, and 8 bases lay between the germline ends. CDR1 and CDR2 from the germline V gene are SGHKS and YYEKEE (reference sequence). The CDR3 spells CASSLEQTYEQYF. As DNA, the CDR3 is TGTGCCAGCAGCTTAGAACAGACCTACGAGCAGTACTTC.

The gene calls are TRBV28 and TRBJ2-5; 13 nucleotides align to TRBD2. The CDR3 runs to 15 residues. The germline V gene has CDR1 MDHEN and CDR2 SYDVKM. The junction had 7 bases not matched to a gene; V was cut back by 8 bases and J by 4 bases. In nucleotides, the CDR3 is TGTGCCAGCTGTCGGACTAGCGGGAGCGGAGAGACCCAGTACTTC. This gives the protein CASCRTSGSGETQYF.

The CDR3 DNA follows: TGTGCCAGCAGTTATAGACTAGCGGGAGGCACAGATACGCAGTATTTT. Protein sequence: CASSYRLAGGTDTQYF. J is TRBJ2-3 and V is TRBV6-5; the match to TRBD2 covers 12 bases. In germline, CDR1 is MNHEY, CDR2 SVGAGI. CDR3 length equals 16 residues. The trim removed 3 bases at V and 1 base at J, leaving 2 bases unmatched.

The chain recombines TRBV5-1 with TRBJ2-7; the D gene is possibly TRBD2 (5 bases). Germline CDR1 SGHRS, CDR2 YFSETQ. Trimming pared 4 bases from V and 4 bases from J, leaving 21 bases between. This CDR3 is built from 16 residues. In nucleotides, the CDR3 is TGCGCCAGCAGCCCCGGAACTCCTAGTTCGGGATACGAGCAGTACTTC. Protein sequence: CASSPGTPSSGYEQYF.

This chain uses TRBV6-5 with TRBJ1-2, with TRBD1 matching over 9 bases. CDR1 and CDR2 from the germline V gene are MNHEY and SVGAGI. The CDR3 has 13 residues. V dropped 6 bases and J dropped 8; count of bases not matched to a gene: 7. The CDR3 bases are TGTGCCAGCAGCGGACAGGGGCCAGGGGGCTACACCTTC. This sequence encodes CASSGQGPGGYTF.

Comments on this clone: An end of the junction does not agree with germline; a read error may underlie this. This sequence joins TRBV7-9 and TRBJ1-2; D is uncertain. Germline CDR1 is SEHNR and CDR2 is FQNEAQ (reference sequence). The CDR3 sequence is 12 residues long. The DNA of the CDR3 is TGTTCCAGCAGCTTGAATACGGGAGGCTACACCTTC. This gives the protein CSSSLNTGGYTF.

As to this clone: Compared with germline, one end of the junction differs, possibly owing to a read error. The chain employs TRBV5-4 and TRBJ2-3; TRBD1 matches 11 bases. The length of the CDR3 is 14 residues. Germline values: CDR1 SGHNT, CDR2 YYREEE (reference sequence). Here the CDR3 reads CASSLDRGQDTQYF. CDR3 sequence (DNA): TGTGCCAGCAGTTTGGACAGGGGGCAAGATACGCAGTATTTT.

This chain connects TRBV6-5 to TRBJ2-5, with 7 bases matching TRBD1. J gave up 2 bases and V 5 bases, and 2 bases lay outside the gene matches. This CDR3 comprises 13 residues. Germline V gene lookup returns CDR1 MNHEY and CDR2 SVGAGI. The CDR3 sequence is CASSRQGQETQYF. As DNA, the CDR3 is TGTGCCAGCAGTCGACAGGGTCAAGAGACCCAGTACTTC.

The chain employs TRBV7-2 and TRBJ2-5; possibly TRBD1 for D (5 bases). V was trimmed by 0 bases and J by 5 bases, leaving 13 bases between them. The CDR3 extends over 15 amino acids. Germline CDR1 is SGHTA and CDR2 is FQGNSA. CDR3 region: CASSLARALGETQYF. CDR3 bases: TGTGCCAGCAGCTTAGCCAGGGCCTTGGGGGAGACCCAGTACTTC.

To note about this clone: Distinct nucleotide sequences in the sample also encode this CDR3. V is TRBV28 and J is TRBJ2-7, with unresolved D. Trimming took off 3 bases at V and 3 bases at J, with 3 bases between the two ends. In germline, CDR1 is MDHEN, CDR2 SYDVKM. The CDR3 totals 11 residues. The CDR3 coding sequence is TGTGCCAGCAGTTTTTACTACGAGCAGTACTTC. Amino acids: CASSFYYEQYF.

The chain links TRBV11-2 to TRBJ2-2, with TRBD2 matching 7 bases. Germline loops: CDR1 SGHAT, CDR2 FQNNGV. J gave up 5 bases and V 6 bases, and 6 bases lay outside the gene matches. The CDR3 is 14 amino acids. CDR3 sequence: CASRGGTRTGELFF. The DNA for the CDR3 is TGTGCCAGCAGGGGGGGGACCCGTACCGGGGAGCTGTTTTTT.

The chain combines TRBV4-1 with TRBJ1-3; D ambiguous. The germline V gene has CDR1 MGHRA and CDR2 YSYEKL. This CDR3 is 12 amino acids long. V was cut by 8 bases and J by 2 bases, with 7 bases left in between. The chain's CDR3 is CASQEAGNTIYF. The DNA for the CDR3 is TGCGCCAGCCAGGAAGCTGGAAACACCATATATTTT.

The chain links TRBV5-1 to TRBJ2-7; TRBD2 aligns across 10 bases. This CDR3 spans 15 amino acids. V lost 0 bases to trimming and J lost 3 bases; unmatched junction nucleotides: 3. Per germline, CDR1 SGHRS and CDR2 YFSETQ. The CDR3 coding sequence is TGCGCCAGCAGCTTGGAACTAGCGGGGTTCTACGAGCAGTACTTC. This codes for CASSLELAGFYEQYF.

To note about this clone: Within the sample, other DNA sequences also encode this same CDR3. V usage is TRBV11-3 and J usage is TRBJ1-2, with D maybe TRBD1 (6 bases). The CDR3 has 17 amino acids. Trimming cost V 9 bases and J 2 bases, with 25 bases left between them. Looked up from germline, CDR1 is SGHNT and CDR2 is YENEEA. CDR3: CASSRQSYGQRNYGYTF. In DNA, the CDR3 is TGTGCCAGTAGCCGCCAAAGCTACGGACAGAGGAACTATGGCTACACCTTC.

The J gene is TRBJ1-5, the V gene TRBV6-5; no clear D. The CDR3 consists of 14 residues. Germline assignment: CDR1 MNHEY and CDR2 SVGAGI. V lost 5 bases, J lost 5 bases, and 13 bases lay in between. This CDR3 reads CASSPEGVYQPQHF. Written as DNA, the CDR3 is TGTGCCAGCAGTCCCGAGGGCGTTTATCAGCCCCAGCATTTT.

Only a few counts were recorded for this clone. The chain combines TRBV6-5 with TRBJ1-2; 7 nucleotides line up with TRBD1. The trim removed 1 base at V and 5 bases at J, leaving 4 bases unmatched. The CDR3 runs to 14 residues. CDR1 MNHEY and CDR2 SVGAGI come from the germline V gene. DNA for the CDR3: TGTGCCAGCAGTTACTACGGCAGGGGGTATGGCTACACCTTC. Amino acid sequence: CASSYYGRGYGYTF.

The rearrangement uses TRBV25-1 and TRBJ2-3, with 9 bases lining up with TRBD2. Germline V gene data show CDR1 as MGHDK and CDR2 as SYGVNS. CDR3 length: 16 amino acids. Germline trimming cut 2 bases from V and 1 base from J; bases unmatched to any gene: 4. CDR3 DNA sequence: TGTGCCAGCAGTGAAATGGCGGGGGGGCGCACAGATACGCAGTATTTT. Protein sequence: CASSEMAGGRTDTQYF. The variable domain in full, completed from reference TRBV25-1 and TRBJ2-3, reads EADIYQTPRYLVIGTGKKITLECSQTMGHDKMYWYQQDPGMELHLIHYSYGVNSTEKGDLSSESTVSRIRTEHFPLTLESARPSHTSQYLCASSEMAGGRTDTQYFGPGTRLTVL.

This chain links TRBV7-2 with TRBJ1-2, with D maybe TRBD1 (5 bases). V gave up 5 bases and J gave up 2 bases, with 12 bases separating them. The CDR3 runs to 14 residues. Germline V CDR1 and CDR2: SGHTA, FQGNSA. CDR3 in amino acids: CASSRTRENYGYTF. The CDR3, as DNA: TGTGCCAGCAGCCGTACCAGGGAAAACTATGGCTACACCTTC.